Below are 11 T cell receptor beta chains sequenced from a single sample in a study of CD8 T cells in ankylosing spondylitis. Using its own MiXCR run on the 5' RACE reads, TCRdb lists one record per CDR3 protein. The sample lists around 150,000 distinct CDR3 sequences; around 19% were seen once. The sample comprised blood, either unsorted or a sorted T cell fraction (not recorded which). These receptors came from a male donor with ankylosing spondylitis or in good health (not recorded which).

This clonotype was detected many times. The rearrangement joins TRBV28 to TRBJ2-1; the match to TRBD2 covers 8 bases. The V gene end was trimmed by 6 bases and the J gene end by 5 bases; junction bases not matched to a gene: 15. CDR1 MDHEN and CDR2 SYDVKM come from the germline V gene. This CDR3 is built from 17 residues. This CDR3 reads CASSPRLASQLDNEQFF. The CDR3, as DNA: TGTGCCAGCAGCCCCAGACTAGCGTCTCAACTCGACAATGAGCAGTTCTTC.

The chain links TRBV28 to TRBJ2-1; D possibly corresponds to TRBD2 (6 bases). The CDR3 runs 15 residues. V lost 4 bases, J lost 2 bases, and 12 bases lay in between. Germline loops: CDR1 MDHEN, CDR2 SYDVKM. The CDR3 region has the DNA TGTGCCAGCAGTTACCCGGGAGAGCCCTACAATGAGCAGTTCTTC. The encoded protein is CASSYPGEPYNEQFF. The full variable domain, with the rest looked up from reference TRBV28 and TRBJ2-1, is DVKVTQSSRYLVKRTGEKVFLECVQDMDHENMFWYRQDPGLGLRLIYFSYDVKMKEKGDIPEGYSVSREKKERFSLILESASTNQTSMYLCASSYPGEPYNEQFFGPGTRLTVL.

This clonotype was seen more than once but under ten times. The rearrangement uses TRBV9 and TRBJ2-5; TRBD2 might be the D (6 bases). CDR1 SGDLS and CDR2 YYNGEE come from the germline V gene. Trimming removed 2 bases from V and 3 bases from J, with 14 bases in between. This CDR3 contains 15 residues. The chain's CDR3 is CASSVTGAWEETQYF. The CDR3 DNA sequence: TGTGCCAGCAGCGTGACGGGAGCGTGGGAAGAGACCCAGTACTTC.

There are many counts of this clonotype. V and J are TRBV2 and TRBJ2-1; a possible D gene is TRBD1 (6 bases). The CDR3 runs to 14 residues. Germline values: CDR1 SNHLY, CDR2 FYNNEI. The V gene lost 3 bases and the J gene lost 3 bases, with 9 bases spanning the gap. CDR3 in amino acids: CASSDTGSYNEQFF. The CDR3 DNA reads TGTGCCAGCAGTGATACAGGGAGCTACAATGAGCAGTTCTTC.

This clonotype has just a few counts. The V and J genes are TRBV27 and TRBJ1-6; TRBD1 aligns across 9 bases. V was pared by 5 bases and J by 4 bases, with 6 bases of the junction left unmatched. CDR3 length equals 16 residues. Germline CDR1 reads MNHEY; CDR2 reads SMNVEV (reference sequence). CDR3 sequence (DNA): TGTGCCAGCAGTCCCCAGACAGGGGGATATAATTCACCCCTCCACTTT. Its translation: CASSPQTGGYNSPLHF.

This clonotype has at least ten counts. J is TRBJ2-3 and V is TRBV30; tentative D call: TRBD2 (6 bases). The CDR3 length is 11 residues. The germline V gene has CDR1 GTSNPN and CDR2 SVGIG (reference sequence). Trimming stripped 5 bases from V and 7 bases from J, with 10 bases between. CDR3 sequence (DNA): TGTGCCTGGCGGGGGTATAATACGCAGTATTTT. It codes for CAWRGYNTQYF.

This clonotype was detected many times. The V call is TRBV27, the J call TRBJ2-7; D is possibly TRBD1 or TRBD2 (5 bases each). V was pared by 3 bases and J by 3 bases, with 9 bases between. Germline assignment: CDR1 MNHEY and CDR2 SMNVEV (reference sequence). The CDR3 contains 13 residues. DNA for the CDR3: TGTGCCAGCAGTTTTGGGACGCACTACGAGCAGTACTTC. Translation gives CASSFGTHYEQYF.

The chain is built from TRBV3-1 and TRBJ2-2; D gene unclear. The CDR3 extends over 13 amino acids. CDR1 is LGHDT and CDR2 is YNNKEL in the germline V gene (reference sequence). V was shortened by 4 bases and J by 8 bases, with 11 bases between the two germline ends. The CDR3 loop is CASSRRSPGELFF. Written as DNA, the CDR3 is TGTGCCAGCAGCCGACGGAGTCCTGGGGAGCTGTTTTTT.

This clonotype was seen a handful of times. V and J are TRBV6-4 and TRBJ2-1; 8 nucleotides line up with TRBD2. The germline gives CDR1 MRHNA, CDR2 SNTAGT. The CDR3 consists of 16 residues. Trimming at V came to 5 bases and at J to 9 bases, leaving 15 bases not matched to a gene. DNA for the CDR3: TGTGCCAGCAGTCCGGGACTAGGGGGGACGGGGGCTGAGCAGTTCTTC. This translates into CASSPGLGGTGAEQFF.

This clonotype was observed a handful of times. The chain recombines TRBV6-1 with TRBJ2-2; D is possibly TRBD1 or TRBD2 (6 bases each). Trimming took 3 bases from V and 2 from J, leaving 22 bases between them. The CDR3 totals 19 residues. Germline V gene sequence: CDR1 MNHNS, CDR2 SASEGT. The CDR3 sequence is CASSDPWDSRGGNTGELFF. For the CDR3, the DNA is TGTGCCAGCAGTGACCCATGGGACTCCAGAGGGGGTAACACCGGGGAGCTGTTTTTT.

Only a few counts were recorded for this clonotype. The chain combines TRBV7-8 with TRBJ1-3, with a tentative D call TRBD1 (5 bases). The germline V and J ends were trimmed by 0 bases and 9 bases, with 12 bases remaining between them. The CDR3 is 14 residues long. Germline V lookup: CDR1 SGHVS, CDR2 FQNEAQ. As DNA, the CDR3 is TGTGCCAGCAGCTTAGCCATCCACGGGGCCACCATATATTTT. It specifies CASSLAIHGATIYF.